The 32 T cell receptor beta chains below were found in one sample sequenced in a study of long-term antiretroviral therapy in people with HIV. Samples were assayed with immunoSEQ v3.0 at survey level. Only in-frame clones appear in the TCRdb table, and some are missing; sequencing was by immunoSEQ multiplex PCR. The repertoire holds about 12,000 clones, approximately 83% seen once, with 17% in the top ten. The sample was unsorted PBMCs, taken 3.4 years after starting antiretroviral therapy. These receptors all come from a man aged 40-49 years with HIV.

The chain is built from TRBV2 and TRBJ2-1; D gene ambiguous. The CDR3 is 14 amino acids. Trimming took 2 bases from V and 5 from J, leaving 10 bases between them. Germline CDR1 reads SNHLY; CDR2 reads FYNNEI. DNA of the CDR3: TGTGCCAGCAGTGAAATTGGAGTGGACAATGAGCAGTTCTTC. Translation: CASSEIGVDNEQFF. Based on the CDR3 plus reference TRBV2 and TRBJ2-1, the full variable domain is EPEVTQTPSHQVTQMGQEVILRCVPISNHLYFYWYRQILGQKVEFLVSFYNNEISEKSEIFDDQFSVERPDGSNFTLKIRSTKLEDSAMYFCASSEIGVDNEQFFGPGTRLTVL.

CDR3 amino acids: CSVGDYRRETQYF. The CDR3, as DNA: TGCAGCGTTGGGGACTACCGGCGGGAGACCCAGTACTTC. J is TRBJ2-5 and V is TRBV29-1, with 7 bases aligning to TRBD2. J was trimmed by 5 bases and V by 4 bases; bases with no gene match: 7. Germline CDR1 reads SQVTM; CDR2 reads ANQGSEA. The CDR3 totals 13 residues.

As DNA, the CDR3 is TGTGCCAGCAGCTTAAGATGGGGCGAGCAGTACTTC. Translated, it gives CASSLRWGEQYF. V is TRBV11-3 and J is TRBJ2-7; D gene unclear. V was cut by 2 bases and J by 6 bases, with 8 bases left in between. CDR1 and CDR2 from the germline V gene are SGHNT and YENEEA. This CDR3 comprises 12 residues.

This sequence joins TRBV29-1 and TRBJ2-5; 13 bases align to TRBD2. This CDR3 contains 13 residues. V shed 7 bases and J 7 bases; nucleotides not matched to a gene: 6. Germline V gene lookup returns CDR1 SQVTM and CDR2 ANQGSEA. Written as DNA, the CDR3 is TGCAGCGGCACTAGCGGGAGGGCCGGGACCCAGTACTTC. This translates into CSGTSGRAGTQYF. Filled out from reference TRBV29-1 and TRBJ2-5, the complete variable domain reads SAVISQKPSRDICQRGTSLTIQCQVDSQVTMMFWYRQQPGQSLTLIATANQGSEATYESGFVIDKFPISRPNLTFSTLTVSNMSPEDSSIYLCSGTSGRAGTQYFGPGTRLLVL.

The V gene is TRBV20-1, the J gene TRBJ2-7, with a possible D match to TRBD2 (5 bases). This CDR3 comprises 11 residues. V dropped 3 bases and J dropped 7 bases, with 10 bases sitting between them. The germline V gene has CDR1 DFQATT and CDR2 SNEGSKA (reference sequence). CDR3 residues: CSASRTVEQYF. The CDR3 DNA is TGCAGTGCTAGTAGGACTGTGGAGCAGTACTTC.

The CDR3 here is CATSRALDFEQYF. The CDR3 DNA follows: TGTGCCACCAGCAGGGCCTTGGATTTCGAGCAGTACTTC. J is TRBJ2-7 and V is TRBV15, with D unclear. The germline gives CDR1 LNHNV, CDR2 YYDKDF (reference sequence). The CDR3 runs 13 residues. Between the trimmed V and J ends, which lost 3 bases and 6 bases, there was a span of 12 bases.

The genes are TRBV5-6 and TRBJ2-3, with 8 bases aligning to TRBD1. Germline CDR1 SGHDT, CDR2 YYEEEE. The V and J ends lost 0 bases and 7 bases, in that order; junction bases with no gene match: 10. The CDR3 runs to 16 residues. The CDR3 DNA sequence: TGTGCCAGCAGCTTGGATCCACAGGGGGTTCAGAATACGCAGTATTTT. It yields the protein CASSLDPQGVQNTQYF.

The chain links TRBV6-4 to TRBJ2-1; 8 positions agree with TRBD2. The CDR3 has 15 residues. Per the germline V gene, CDR1 is MRHNA and CDR2 is SNTAGT. With 2 bases clipped from V and 7 bases from J, the junction kept 7 bases outside the gene matches. The CDR3 reads CASSDTAGESNEQFF. The CDR3 nucleotides read TGTGCCAGCAGTGACACAGCGGGAGAGAGTAATGAGCAGTTCTTC.

V gene TRBV14 combines with J gene TRBJ2-2; tentatively, D is TRBD2 (5 bases). V was pared by 2 bases and J by 6 bases, with 16 bases between. The CDR3 spans 16 residues. Germline CDR1 and CDR2: SGHDN and FVKESK. The CDR3 loop is CASSQWLASMSGELFF. The CDR3 bases are TGTGCCAGCAGCCAATGGCTAGCTTCGATGTCCGGGGAGCTGTTTTTT.

This chain joins TRBV5-6 and TRBJ2-7; the D is unclear. Trimming shortened V by 3 bases and J by 2 bases, and 15 bases separated the two germline ends. The V gene's germline CDR1 is SGHDT and CDR2 YYEEEE. The CDR3 spans 15 residues. Here the CDR3 reads CASSSEPHSAYEQYF. The CDR3 coding sequence is TGTGCCAGCAGCTCAGAGCCCCACTCAGCCTACGAGCAGTACTTC. Complete variable domain (other parts from reference TRBV5-6 and TRBJ2-7): DAGVTQSPTHLIKTRGQQVTLRCSPKSGHDTVSWYQQALGQGPQFIFQYYEEEERQRGNFPDRFSGHQFPNYSSELNVNALLLGDSALYLCASSSEPHSAYEQYFGPGTRLTVT.

The rearrangement links TRBV7-9 to TRBJ2-7; 7 positions match TRBD1. Germline CDR1 reads SEHNR; CDR2 reads FQNEAQ (reference sequence). V shed 5 bases and J 1 base; nucleotides not matched to a gene: 11. This CDR3 has 16 amino acids. The CDR3 sequence is CASSPRSGTASYEQYF. CDR3 in DNA: TGTGCCAGCAGCCCTCGCTCGGGGACAGCGTCCTACGAGCAGTACTTC.

V is TRBV7-2 and J is TRBJ2-7; 13 bases fit TRBD2. Germline trimming cut 4 bases from V and 6 bases from J; bases unmatched to any gene: 3. The CDR3 is 14 residues long. The V gene's germline CDR1 is SGHTA and CDR2 FQGNSA. The DNA for the CDR3 is TGTGCCAGCAGCTGGACTAGCGGGAGAAGCGAGCAGTACTTC. It codes for CASSWTSGRSEQYF.

This clone counts as medium-sized. The chain carries TRBV21-1 and TRBJ1-1; TRBD1, the table's D call, was not compared with the DNA. TRBV21-1 is a listed pseudogene. CDR3 length equals 14 residues. The CDR3 nucleotides are TGTGCCAGCATTCTATGGGGCACCCGGACTGAAGCTTTCTTT. This gives the protein CASILWGTRTEAFF.

The CDR3, as DNA: TGTGCCAGCGCAGAGAGCTCCTACGAGCAGTACTTC. Its translation is CASAESSYEQYF. This chain links TRBV7-9 with TRBJ2-7; D call uncertain. V gave up 8 bases and J gave up 0 bases, with 8 bases separating them. Germline V gives CDR1 SEHNR, CDR2 FQNEAQ (reference sequence). The CDR3 has 12 residues.

The V and J genes are TRBV29-1 and TRBJ2-5; D unclear. V was cut by 4 bases and J by 5 bases, with 11 bases left in between. This CDR3 has 12 residues. Germline V CDR1 and CDR2: SQVTM, ANQGSEA. The CDR3 DNA reads TGCAGCGTTGCCCACAGTGGGGAGACCCAGTACTTC. Encoded protein: CSVAHSGETQYF.

The rearrangement uses TRBV10-3 and TRBJ2-7; D is perhaps TRBD1 (5 bases). The CDR3 loop spans 13 amino acids. V lost 6 bases to trimming and J lost 5 bases, with 14 bases between them. Germline lookup yields CDR1 ENHRY and CDR2 SYGVKD. The CDR3 DNA reads as TGTGCCATCAGGGGGCCCCGAGAGGACGAGCAGTACTTC. It yields the protein CAIRGPREDEQYF.

The chain carries TRBV28 and TRBJ1-2; tentative D call: TRBD1 (5 bases). The germline V and J ends were trimmed by 7 bases and 7 bases, with 13 bases remaining between them. The CDR3 covers 12 residues. The germline gives CDR1 MDHEN, CDR2 SYDVKM. The CDR3 region has the DNA TGTGCCAGCACGGGACGACTACTTGGCTACACCTTC. Translating it yields CASTGRLLGYTF.

The CDR3 nucleotides read TGTGCCAGCAGCCAACGGGACAGGGCTTCCTACGAGCAGTACTTC. Translating it yields CASSQRDRASYEQYF. J is TRBJ2-7 and V is TRBV14; 9 bases map to TRBD1. Per germline, CDR1 SGHDN and CDR2 FVKESK. The junction had 3 bases not matched to a gene; V was cut back by 2 bases and J by 1 base. This CDR3 spans 15 amino acids.

This chain links TRBV5-5 with TRBJ1-3; D remains unclear. The ends were cut back, 4 bases at V and 0 bases at J, with 14 bases in the middle. This CDR3 is built from 16 residues. Germline values: CDR1 SGHKS, CDR2 YYEKEE (reference sequence). The CDR3 sequence is CASSPGFGSSGNTIYF. The CDR3 bases are TGTGCCAGCAGCCCCGGATTTGGGAGCTCTGGAAACACCATATATTTT.

The V call is TRBV6-5, the J call TRBJ2-5, with 7 nucleotides matching TRBD1. This CDR3 is 15 amino acids long. With V trimmed by 2 bases and J by 2 bases, 5 bases remained unmatched. CDR1 is MNHEY and CDR2 is SVGAGI in the germline V gene. CDR3 amino acids: CASSYTNRGQETQYF. The CDR3 nucleotides read TGTGCCAGCAGTTACACCAACAGGGGACAAGAGACCCAGTACTTC.

V is TRBV28 and J is TRBJ2-6; D remains unclear. V lost 5 bases and J lost 4, with 12 bases in between. CDR1 is MDHEN and CDR2 is SYDVKM in the germline V gene. This CDR3 is 15 amino acids long. The CDR3 loop reads CASSRVFGGANVLTF. In DNA, the CDR3 is TGTGCCAGCAGTCGGGTCTTCGGGGGGGCCAACGTCCTGACTTTC.

CDR3 nucleotide sequence: TGTGCCAGTAGTGAGACTGGCCACTCCTACAATGAGCAGTTCTTC. It translates to CASSETGHSYNEQFF. The chain combines TRBV19 with TRBJ2-1; no clear D. With 5 bases removed from V and 0 bases from J, the gap between germline ends came to 11 bases. The CDR3 loop spans 15 amino acids. Germline CDR1 and CDR2: LNHDA and SQIVND (reference sequence).

The chain is built from TRBV29-1 and TRBJ2-2, with 8 bases lining up with TRBD2. After removal of 6 bases from V and 3 bases from J, the junction contained 9 bases not matched to a gene. There are 15 residues in the CDR3. Germline CDR1 SQVTM, CDR2 ANQGSEA. Written as DNA, the CDR3 is TGCAGCGTAACAGGGCGGGGGGACTACACCGGGGAGCTGTTTTTT. Translated: CSVTGRGDYTGELFF.

The gene calls are TRBV7-8 and TRBJ1-1; D is unresolved. The CDR3 runs to 13 residues. The V end was cut by 6 bases, the J end by 3 bases, with 11 bases between. Germline V gene data show CDR1 as SGHVS and CDR2 as FQNEAQ. In DNA, the CDR3 is TGTGCCAGCAGACCCTCGAGGGACACTGAAGCTTTCTTT. Translation: CASRPSRDTEAFF.

The rearrangement links TRBV20-1 to TRBJ2-5; D is unresolved. Per germline, CDR1 DFQATT and CDR2 SNEGSKA (reference sequence). This CDR3 is built from 11 residues. V was pared by 5 bases and J by 5 bases, with 9 bases between. The CDR3 sequence: CSAELTETQYF. The CDR3 DNA is TGCAGTGCTGAACTGACGGAGACCCAGTACTTC.

The V call is TRBV28, the J call TRBJ1-2, with 7 bases identical to TRBD1. Trimming cost V 8 bases and J 2 bases; bases outside gene matches: 8. There are 14 residues in the CDR3. Germline V gene data show CDR1 as MDHEN and CDR2 as SYDVKM. CDR3: CASGRDSRNYGYTF. The CDR3 nucleotides are TGTGCCAGCGGCCGGGACAGTCGAAACTATGGCTACACCTTC.

Notes on this clone: The junction and the germline gene differ at one end; a read error may be behind it. This rearrangement joins TRBV10-2 to TRBJ2-1; D not certain. Germline CDR1 is WSHSY and CDR2 is SAAADI. The CDR3 is made up of 11 amino acids. The CDR3 reads CASSKSDEQFF. The CDR3 DNA is TGCGCCAGCAGTAAGTCGGATGAGCAGTTCTTC.

This rearrangement joins TRBV6-5 to TRBJ2-3, with D tentatively TRBD2 (6 bases). The CDR3 sequence is 16 residues long. The V gene's germline CDR1 is MNHEY and CDR2 SVGAGI. V was pared by 2 bases and J by 1 base, with 13 bases between. CDR3 residues: CASSYGPRRGTDTQYF. Written as DNA, the CDR3 is TGTGCCAGCAGTTACGGCCCCAGGAGGGGCACAGATACGCAGTATTTT.

CDR3 sequence (DNA): TGCGCCAGCAGAGACAGGGACTACGAGCAGTACTTC. The encoded protein is CASRDRDYEQYF. The chain has TRBV10-1 and TRBJ2-7; 7 bases match TRBD1. Germline CDR1 is WNHNN and CDR2 is SYGVQD (reference sequence). V was clipped by 6 bases and J by 3 bases; unmatched bases: 2. CDR3 length: 12 amino acids.

The chain joins TRBV28 to TRBJ2-1; D remains unclear. The length of the CDR3 is 11 residues. Germline CDR1 is MDHEN and CDR2 is SYDVKM. The V and J ends lost 8 bases and 4 bases respectively, with 6 bases between them. The CDR3 sequence is CASLGYNEQFF. The CDR3, as DNA: TGTGCCAGCCTGGGGTACAATGAGCAGTTCTTC.

The chain combines TRBV11-2 with TRBJ1-1; D is ambiguous. CDR1 and CDR2 from the germline V gene are SGHAT and FQNNGV. This CDR3 region has 10 residues. Trimming removed 1 base at V and 6 bases at J, with 0 bases between. CDR3 sequence: CASSLAEAFF. The CDR3 DNA follows: TGTGCCAGCAGCTTAGCTGAAGCTTTCTTT.

J is TRBJ1-1 and V is TRBV5-6, with TRBD1 as a possible D gene (5 bases). Germline-derived CDR1 and CDR2 are SGHDT and YYEEEE. Trimming removed 6 bases from V and 4 bases from J, with 19 bases in between. The CDR3 sequence is 15 residues long. CDR3 sequence reads: CASTLLGLLSTEAFF. The CDR3 DNA reads TGTGCCAGCACCCTCCTGGGACTTTTGAGCACTGAAGCTTTCTTT.